This T cell receptor beta chain comes out of a study of OX40 agonist ivuxolimab in advanced cancers. Notes on the study in general: CD4+ and CD8+ blood T cells expanded clonally by week 6 at 0.1 to 3.0 mg/kg. The authors also found low normalized T-cell clonal expansion in some nonresponders.

Patients had blood sampled at baseline and again on cycle 4 day 1 and cycle 7 day 1. Some clones are missing from TCRdb's copy, which holds only in-frame ones; the method was immunoSEQ multiplex PCR. This sample carries around 100,000 clones, around nine tenths of them seen once, and the ten largest clones take less than 0.4%. The CDR3 runs to 16 residues. With 3 bases removed from V and 4 bases from J, the gap between germline ends came to 18 bases. Per the germline V gene, CDR1 is SGHNT and CDR2 is YENEEA. Note on this clone: Its antigen is still unknown.

Source: CD4+ or CD8+ T cells sorted from blood, taken in a trial of the OX40 agonist ivuxolimab. The chain combines TRBV11-3 with TRBJ2-5; maybe TRBD2 (6 bases). This receptor was identified in an adult with an advanced solid tumor such as melanoma, head and neck, liver or kidney cancer. CDR3 loop: CASSFLEGGHRETQYF. The CDR3 bases are TGTGCCAGCAGCTTTCTCGAGGGAGGCCACCGAGAGACCCAGTACTTC.